These 18 T cell receptor beta chains came from one sample sequenced in a study of beta chain features in type 1 diabetes. Study conclusions and caveats: A moderate, significant TCRB CDR3 shortening appeared in type 1 diabetes across four CD4+ subsets.

cDNA synthesis used the whole RNA isolate, giving expressed TCRB sequences. Data came from immunoSEQ multiplex PCR; TCRdb stores just in-frame clones and leaves some out. The sample includes roughly 350,000 clones, 8% to 10% of them seen just once. Their recognized antigens are unknown. The material sequenced was central memory CD4+ T cells from blood. All receptors derive from a man aged 25-45 years with type 1 diabetes.

This chain connects TRBV7-9 to TRBJ2-2; D is possibly TRBD2 (5 bases). Trimming took off 2 bases at V and 5 bases at J, with 9 bases between the two ends. The length of the CDR3 is 14 residues. The germline gives CDR1 SEHNR, CDR2 FQNEAQ (reference sequence). CDR3 nucleotides: TGTGCCAGCAGCTTATCCCGGGGTACCGGGGAGCTGTTTTTT. Encoded protein: CASSLSRGTGELFF.

A remark on this clone: Other DNA sequences of this sample code for an identical CDR3. The chain combines TRBV19 with TRBJ2-1; 7 bases map to TRBD2. The CDR3 is 11 residues long. Germline CDR1 and CDR2: LNHDA and SQIVND (reference sequence). Germline trimming cut 6 bases from V and 8 bases from J; bases unmatched to any gene: 1. The CDR3 here is CASRREDEQFF. CDR3 in DNA: TGTGCCAGTAGACGGGAGGATGAGCAGTTCTTC.

The V call is TRBV27, the J call TRBJ2-3; D is ambiguous. The CDR3 runs 12 residues. V shed 8 bases and J shed 6 bases, with 12 bases lying between them. Per the germline V gene, CDR1 is MNHEY and CDR2 is SMNVEV (reference sequence). CDR3 sequence reads: CASQRTGDTQYF. CDR3 nucleotides: TGTGCCAGCCAAAGAACCGGGGATACGCAGTATTTT.

This sequence joins TRBV2 and TRBJ1-4; no reliable D call. The CDR3 consists of 14 residues. Trimming took 1 base from V and 6 from J, leaving 9 bases between them. Germline CDR1 and CDR2: SNHLY and FYNNEI. The CDR3 nucleotides read TGTGCCAGCAGTGAAGGGAAGGGTTATGAAAAACTGTTTTTT. Its protein product is CASSEGKGYEKLFF.

In this sample, this clone turned up a few times. The chain combines TRBV18 with TRBJ2-3; 7 nucleotides line up with TRBD1. This CDR3 comprises 16 residues. Germline V gene lookup returns CDR1 KGHSH and CDR2 LQKENI. The V segment lost 6 bases and the J segment 2 bases; nucleotides outside the gene matches: 11. This chain's CDR3 is CASSHQRDSYTDTQYF. DNA of the CDR3: TGTGCCAGCTCGCACCAACGGGACAGCTACACAGATACGCAGTATTTT. Combining the CDR3 with reference TRBV18 and TRBJ2-3 gives the whole variable domain NAGVMQNPRHLVRRRGQEARLRCSPMKGHSHVYWYRQLPEEGLKFMVYLQKENIIDESGMPKERFSAEFPKEGPSILRIQQVVRGDSAAYFCASSHQRDSYTDTQYFGPGTRLTVL.

This clone was found a few times. The V call is TRBV7-3, the J call TRBJ1-2; D is ambiguous. The CDR3 length is 15 residues. CDR1 and CDR2 (germline): SGHTA, FQGTGA. The V gene lost 2 bases and the J gene lost 7 bases, with 17 bases spanning the gap. For the CDR3, the DNA is TGTGCCAGCAGCTTATCTTCCGGGAGACTGGGTGGCTACACCTTC. Its translation is CASSLSSGRLGGYTF.

This clone appeared a few times. The V and J genes are TRBV6-6 and TRBJ2-1; TRBD2 is a possible D gene (5 bases). The germline V gene has CDR1 MNHNY and CDR2 SVGAGI (reference sequence). The CDR3 spans 14 residues. The V end lost 2 bases, the J end lost 6 bases, and 11 bases lay between the germline ends. The CDR3 spells CASSYDGEANEQFF. Written as DNA, the CDR3 is TGTGCCAGCAGTTACGACGGGGAAGCCAATGAGCAGTTCTTC.

On this clone itself: One junction end does not reproduce the germline sequence, and a read error may be involved. V usage is TRBV5-5 and J usage is TRBJ2-7; 7 bases fit TRBD1. CDR1 SGHKS and CDR2 YYEKEE come from the germline V gene (reference sequence). This CDR3 comprises 14 residues. CDR3 nucleotides: TGCGCCAGCAGAGAGAGACAGGGCATCCACGAGCAGTACTTC. Translated, it gives CASRERQGIHEQYF.

In DNA form, the CDR3 reads TGTGCCAGCAGCCCGGGATCAAACTATGGCTACACCTTC. It codes for CASSPGSNYGYTF. The rearrangement joins TRBV11-1 to TRBJ1-2; D unresolved. Trimming removed 5 bases from V and 2 bases from J, with 9 bases in between. The CDR3 contains 13 residues. In germline, CDR1 is SGHAT, CDR2 FQDESV (reference sequence).

This clone was seen at least ten times. V and J are TRBV5-6 and TRBJ2-7; D may be TRBD1 (5 bases). The V gene lost 0 bases and the J gene lost 6 bases, with 10 bases spanning the gap. Germline CDR1 SGHDT, CDR2 YYEEEE. The CDR3 loop spans 13 amino acids. CDR3 sequence: CASSLAGKSEQYF. The CDR3 region has the DNA TGTGCCAGCAGCTTGGCAGGGAAGTCCGAGCAGTACTTC. Combining the CDR3 with reference TRBV5-6 and TRBJ2-7 gives the whole variable domain DAGVTQSPTHLIKTRGQQVTLRCSPKSGHDTVSWYQQALGQGPQFIFQYYEEEERQRGNFPDRFSGHQFPNYSSELNVNALLLGDSALYLCASSLAGKSEQYFGPGTRLTVT.

The J gene is TRBJ2-2, the V gene TRBV7-2; TRBD1 matches 8 bases. V lost 5 bases, J lost 9 bases, and 8 bases stayed unmatched. Germline CDR1 reads SGHTA; CDR2 reads FQGNSA. The CDR3 consists of 14 residues. As DNA, the CDR3 is TGTGCCAGCAGCCCTGACAGGGGAAGTCGGGAGCTGTTTTTT. Its translation is CASSPDRGSRELFF.

This clone appeared a few times. The J gene is TRBJ1-4, the V gene TRBV30, with D perhaps TRBD1 (5 bases). CDR3 length: 11 residues. V was clipped by 3 bases and J by 8 bases, with 7 bases between them. Per germline, CDR1 GTSNPN and CDR2 SVGIG (reference sequence). CDR3 DNA sequence: TGTGCCTGGAGCAGGGCGGAAAAACTGTTTTTT. It codes for CAWSRAEKLFF. Complete variable domain (other parts from reference TRBV30 and TRBJ1-4): SQTIHQWPATLVQPVGSPLSLECTVEGTSNPNLYWYRQAAGRGLQLLFYSVGIGQISSEVPQNLSASRPQDRQFILSSKKLLLSDSGFYLCAWSRAEKLFFGSGTQLSVL.

Notes on this clone: A read error may produce the germline difference seen at one junction end. This chain links TRBV7-9 with TRBJ2-6; D gene uncertain. Germline V gene sequence: CDR1 SEHNR, CDR2 FQNEAQ (reference sequence). The CDR3 loop spans 17 amino acids. As DNA, the CDR3 is TGCGCCAGCAGCACCCGCCTTGGCGGTTCTGGGGCCAACGTCCTGACTTTC. It yields the protein CASSTRLGGSGANVLTF.

The table lists this clone with a few counts. CDR3 in amino acids: CASSPLGGGGTEAFF. CDR3 DNA: TGTGCCAGCAGTCCCCTGGGGGGAGGGGGAACTGAAGCTTTCTTT. V usage is TRBV28 and J usage is TRBJ1-1; tentative D call: TRBD1 (6 bases). The CDR3 is 15 residues long. Trimming left V 5 bases short and J 5 bases short, with 18 bases between. Germline CDR1 and CDR2: MDHEN and SYDVKM.

This clone occurred many times. The chain recombines TRBV2 with TRBJ1-2; the D is unclear. Trimming stripped 6 bases from V and 6 bases from J, with 17 bases between. The CDR3 has 14 amino acids. CDR1 SNHLY and CDR2 FYNNEI come from the germline V gene. The CDR3 protein is CASRNLRTRNGYTF. CDR3 in DNA: TGTGCCAGCAGGAACCTCCGTACTAGGAATGGCTACACCTTC.

In this sample, this clone turned up a few times. The rearrangement links TRBV4-2 to TRBJ1-5; D might be TRBD1 (6 bases). Looked up from germline, CDR1 is LGHNA and CDR2 is YNFKEQ. This CDR3 contains 18 residues. The V gene lost 1 base and the J gene lost 7 bases, with 23 bases spanning the gap. Written as DNA, the CDR3 is TGTGCCAGCAGCCAAGGTTATAGGGGGAGGCGAGTAGGCCAGCCCCAGCATTTT. Residues: CASSQGYRGRRVGQPQHF.

This chain joins TRBV27 and TRBJ2-1, with D uncertain. This CDR3 contains 14 residues. V lost 5 bases and J 9 bases, leaving 17 bases between the germline ends. CDR1 and CDR2 from the germline V gene are MNHEY and SMNVEV (reference sequence). The CDR3 sequence: CASSVSTITGEQFF. The CDR3 DNA follows: TGTGCCAGCAGTGTAAGCACGATTACGGGTGAGCAGTTCTTC.

This rearrangement joins TRBV5-1 to TRBJ2-1; D is perhaps TRBD2 (6 bases). The V end was cut by 3 bases, the J end by 9 bases, with 19 bases between. Germline V CDR1 and CDR2: SGHRS, YFSETQ. The CDR3 length is 15 residues. CDR3 protein: CASSSRDRTTIEQFF. CDR3 sequence (DNA): TGCGCCAGCAGCTCGCGGGACCGAACGACTATTGAGCAGTTCTTC.